This T cell receptor (beta chain) was retrieved from a study of T-cell reconstitution after alpha-beta-depleted transplantation in children. Unique molecular identifiers featured in how the TCRbeta library was prepared. TCRdb ran MiXCR on the PCR reads and lists one entry per CDR3 protein. This table holds roughly 500,000 distinct CDR3 sequences, around 16% found once. Trimming shortened V by 3 bases and J by 4 bases, and 9 bases separated the two germline ends. The germline V gene encodes CDR1 MGHDK and CDR2 SYGVNS. This CDR3 spans 13 amino acids. Here the sequenced sample was PBMCs from the stem cell graft donor, taken from the stem cell graft. The sequence was collected from a human donor who donated a stem cell graft to a child with acute lymphoblastic leukemia. V and J are TRBV25-1 and TRBJ1-2; D remains ambiguous. As DNA, the CDR3 is TGTGCCAGCAGTGAGTTCGGGCCCTATGGCTACACCTTC. Encoded protein: CASSEFGPYGYTF.